These T cell receptor beta chains were read from a single sample in a study of T-cell reconstitution after alpha-beta-depleted transplantation in children. TCRdb itself ran the PCR reads through MiXCR, one entry per CDR3 protein. The sample carries around 960,000 distinct CDR3 sequences, about 29% recorded once. Sequenced here: PBMCs, mostly from graft donor cells, sampled 360 days after TCRalphabeta/CD19-depleted stem cell transplant. The source of these receptors is a boy under three years old who had a stem cell transplant for SCID, so the T cells may come from the graft donor. Both conserved end residues are part of each CDR3. A D gene is named only where the DNA matches it firmly. The size of a clone is reported for some rows only, either as once, few or many, or as a class for expanded clones.

v_call	d_call	clone_size	j_call	cdr3_aa	cdr3_nt
TRBV12-3/TRBV12-4	-	few	TRBJ2-5	CASSKDAWAETQYF	TGTGCCAGCAGTAAAGACGCCTGGGCGGAGACCCAGTACTTC
TRBV12-3/TRBV12-4	TRBD2	-	TRBJ2-3	CASSRTSGPTDTQFF	TGTGCCAGCAGTCGGACTAGCGGACCCACAGATACGCAGTTTTTT
TRBV4-1	-	few	TRBJ1-1	CASSQDDRGRDMDTEAFF	TGCGCCAGCAGCCAAGATGATCGGGGACGGGACATGGACACTGAAGCTTTCTTT
TRBV7-2	TRBD2	-	TRBJ2-7	CASSLSGTSGAEQYF	TGTGCCAGCAGCTTAAGCGGGACTAGCGGTGCCGAGCAGTACTTC
TRBV27	-	many	TRBJ2-2	CASSPRGPGELFF	TGTGCCAGCTCCCCTCGGGGGCCCGGGGAGCTGTTTTTT
TRBV28	-	-	TRBJ1-2	CASSSATSGAYGYTF	TGTGCCAGCAGTTCCGCCACTTCAGGGGCCTATGGCTACACCTTC
TRBV12-3/TRBV12-4	TRBD1	-	TRBJ1-3	CASSWDSFSGNTIYF	TGTGCCAGCAGTTGGGACAGTTTCTCTGGAAACACCATATATTTT
TRBV10-3	TRBD1	few	TRBJ2-7	CATRFGQGATYEQYF	TGTGCCACCCGATTCGGACAGGGTGCAACCTACGAGCAGTACTTC
TRBV2	-	-	TRBJ2-7	CASSRGRLYEQYF	TGTGCCAGCAGTCGAGGCAGGCTCTACGAGCAGTACTTC
TRBV10-3	TRBD1	-	TRBJ1-5	CAISVAGQGNQPQHF	TGTGCCATCAGTGTTGCGGGACAGGGAAATCAGCCCCAGCATTTT
TRBV24-1	-	few	TRBJ1-5	CATSDFWATQGMNQPQHF	TGTGCCACCAGTGATTTCTGGGCCACGCAGGGGATGAATCAGCCCCAGCATTTT
TRBV15	-	few	TRBJ2-7	CATSRDKQGSYEQYF	TGTGCCACCAGCAGAGATAAACAGGGATCCTACGAGCAGTACTTC
TRBV7-6	-	few	TRBJ2-1	CASSPRLLNRWNEQFF	TGTGCCAGCAGCCCCCGGCTTCTCAATAGGTGGAATGAGCAGTTCTTC
TRBV4-2	-	-	TRBJ2-5	CASSRTRDHQETQYF	TGTGCCAGCAGCCGGACCCGGGACCACCAAGAGACCCAGTACTTC
TRBV4-2	TRBD1	-	TRBJ1-1	CASSQGIGQGSTEAFF	TGTGCCAGCAGCCAGGGAATCGGACAGGGGAGCACTGAAGCTTTCTTT
TRBV27	-	few	TRBJ1-2	CASSSGTAYGYTF	TGTGCCAGCAGTTCCGGGACTGCCTATGGCTACACCTTC
TRBV11-1	-	once	TRBJ2-1	CASSFDAVDVNEQFF	TGTGCCAGCAGCTTCGACGCGGTCGATGTCAATGAGCAGTTCTTC
TRBV6-2/TRBV6-3	-	once	TRBJ1-2	CASSWDNPNGYTF	TGTGCCAGCAGTTGGGACAACCCGAATGGCTACACCTTC
TRBV25-1	TRBD1	few	TRBJ2-2	CASSAMPTGGWGGELFF	TGTGCCAGCAGTGCCATGCCTACAGGGGGCTGGGGCGGGGAGCTGTTTTTT
TRBV4-3	-	-	TRBJ2-1	CASSQDRGTEGPYNEQFF	TGCGCCAGCAGCCAAGATCGCGGGACAGAGGGACCCTACAATGAGCAGTTCTTC
TRBV12-3/TRBV12-4	-	-	TRBJ2-5	CASSFGTQSRETQYF	TGTGCCAGCAGTTTCGGGACACAAAGCCGGGAGACCCAGTACTTC
TRBV30	TRBD2	-	TRBJ2-1	CAWSVKGTLGGMEQFF	TGTGCCTGGAGTGTGAAGGGGACCTTGGGGGGGATGGAGCAGTTCTTC
TRBV12-3/TRBV12-4	-	few	TRBJ1-1	CASSLSGQTEAFF	TGTGCCAGCAGTTTATCGGGGCAGACTGAAGCTTTCTTT
TRBV6-5	-	few	TRBJ2-3	CASSYEGTQYF	TGTGCCAGCAGTTACGAGGGTACGCAGTATTTT
TRBV12-3/TRBV12-4	-	few	TRBJ1-3	CASSLAPLGYAGNTIYF	TGTGCCAGCAGTTTGGCCCCTCTCGGGTATGCTGGAAACACCATATATTTT
TRBV3-1	-	-	TRBJ2-3	CASSPQTRHRTDTQYF	TGTGCCAGCAGCCCGCAGACCCGGCATCGCACAGATACGCAGTATTTT
TRBV4-1	-	-	TRBJ2-1	CASSQDGGVWDNEQFF	TGCGCCAGCAGCCAAGATGGGGGTGTATGGGACAATGAGCAGTTCTTC
TRBV6-2/TRBV6-3	-	few	TRBJ2-6	CASRGDARGANVLTF	TGTGCCAGCAGAGGAGACGCCCGCGGGGCCAACGTCCTGACTTTC